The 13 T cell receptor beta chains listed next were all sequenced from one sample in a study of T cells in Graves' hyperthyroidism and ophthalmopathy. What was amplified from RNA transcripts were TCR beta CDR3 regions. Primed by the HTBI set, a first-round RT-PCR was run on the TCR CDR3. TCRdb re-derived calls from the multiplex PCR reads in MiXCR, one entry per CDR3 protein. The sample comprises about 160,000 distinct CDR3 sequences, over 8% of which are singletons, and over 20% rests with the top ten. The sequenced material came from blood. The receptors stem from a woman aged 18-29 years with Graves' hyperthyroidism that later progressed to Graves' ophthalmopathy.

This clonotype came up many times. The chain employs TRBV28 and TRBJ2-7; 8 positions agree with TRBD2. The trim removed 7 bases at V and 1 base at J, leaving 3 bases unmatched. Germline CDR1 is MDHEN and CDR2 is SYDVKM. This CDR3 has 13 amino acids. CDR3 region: CASNLAGSYEQYF. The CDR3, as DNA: TGTGCCAGCAATCTAGCGGGTTCCTACGAGCAGTACTTC.

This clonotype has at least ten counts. Here the CDR3 reads CASRVTTSGSGETQYF. In DNA form, the CDR3 reads TGTGCCAGCAGGGTGACGACTAGCGGGAGCGGTGAGACCCAGTACTTC. This chain joins TRBV6-1 and TRBJ2-5; TRBD2 aligns across 12 bases. The CDR3 totals 16 residues. Germline loops: CDR1 MNHNS, CDR2 SASEGT. V shed 6 bases, J shed 5 bases, and the junction held 10 bases outside the gene matches.

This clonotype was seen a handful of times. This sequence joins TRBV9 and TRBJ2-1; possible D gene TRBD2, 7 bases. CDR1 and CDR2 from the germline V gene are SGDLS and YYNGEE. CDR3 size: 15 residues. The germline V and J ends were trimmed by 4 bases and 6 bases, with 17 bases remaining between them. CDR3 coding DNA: TGTGCCAGCAGCTTAGGGGGGGGGCCGGTCAATGAGCAGTTCTTC. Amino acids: CASSLGGGPVNEQFF.

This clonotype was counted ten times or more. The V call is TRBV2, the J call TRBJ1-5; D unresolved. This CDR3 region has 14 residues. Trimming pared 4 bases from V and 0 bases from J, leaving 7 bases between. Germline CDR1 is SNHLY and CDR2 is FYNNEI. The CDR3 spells CASSVSFSNQPQHF. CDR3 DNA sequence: TGTGCCAGCAGTGTTTCGTTTAGCAATCAGCCCCAGCATTTT.

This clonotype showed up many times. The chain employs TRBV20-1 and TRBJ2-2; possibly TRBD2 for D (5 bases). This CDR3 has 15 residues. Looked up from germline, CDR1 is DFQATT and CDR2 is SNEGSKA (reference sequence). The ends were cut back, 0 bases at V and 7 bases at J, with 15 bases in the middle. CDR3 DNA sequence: TGCAGTGCTAGAGATAATCCGGGGAAGAACGGGGAGCTGTTTTTT. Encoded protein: CSARDNPGKNGELFF.

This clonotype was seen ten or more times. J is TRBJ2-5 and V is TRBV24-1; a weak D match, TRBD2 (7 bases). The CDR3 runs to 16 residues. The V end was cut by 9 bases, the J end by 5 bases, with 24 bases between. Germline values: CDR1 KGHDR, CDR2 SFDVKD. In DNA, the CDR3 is TGTGCCACCGGCGGGACAAAGCGGTCGGGAGGCGAGACCCAGTACTTC. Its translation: CATGGTKRSGGETQYF.

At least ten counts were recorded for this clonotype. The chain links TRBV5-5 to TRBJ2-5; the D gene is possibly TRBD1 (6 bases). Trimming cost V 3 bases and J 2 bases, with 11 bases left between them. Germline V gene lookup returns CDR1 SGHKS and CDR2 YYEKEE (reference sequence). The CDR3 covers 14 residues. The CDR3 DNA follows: TGTGCCAGCAGCTCTCCAGGGGCGCAAGAGACCCAGTACTTC. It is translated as CASSSPGAQETQYF.

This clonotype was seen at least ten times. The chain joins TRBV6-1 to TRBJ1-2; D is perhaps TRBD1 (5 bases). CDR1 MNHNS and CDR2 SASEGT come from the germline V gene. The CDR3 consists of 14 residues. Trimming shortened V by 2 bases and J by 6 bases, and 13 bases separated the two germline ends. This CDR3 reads CASSEWGYGNGYTF. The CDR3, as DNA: TGTGCCAGCAGTGAATGGGGGTACGGGAATGGCTACACCTTC.

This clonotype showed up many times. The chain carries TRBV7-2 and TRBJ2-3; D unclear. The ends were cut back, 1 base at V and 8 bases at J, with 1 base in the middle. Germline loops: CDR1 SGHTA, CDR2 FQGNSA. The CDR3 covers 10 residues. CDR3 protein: CASSLGTQYF. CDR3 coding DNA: TGTGCCAGCAGCTTAGGTACGCAGTATTTT.

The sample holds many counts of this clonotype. The CDR3 sequence is CSAGGASNQPQHF. In DNA, the CDR3 is TGCAGTGCTGGGGGGGCGAGCAATCAGCCCCAGCATTTT. This rearrangement joins TRBV20-1 to TRBJ1-5; perhaps TRBD1 as D (6 bases). Germline V gene sequence: CDR1 DFQATT, CDR2 SNEGSKA (reference sequence). V lost 5 bases and J 1 base, leaving 9 bases between the germline ends. CDR3 size: 13 residues.

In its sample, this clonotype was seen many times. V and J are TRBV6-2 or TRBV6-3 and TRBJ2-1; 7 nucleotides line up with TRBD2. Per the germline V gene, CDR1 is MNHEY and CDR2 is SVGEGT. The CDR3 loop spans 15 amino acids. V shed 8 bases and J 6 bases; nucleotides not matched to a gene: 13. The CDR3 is CASGPLGGSINEQFF. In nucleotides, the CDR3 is TGTGCCAGCGGCCCCCTGGGCGGGAGTATCAATGAGCAGTTCTTC.

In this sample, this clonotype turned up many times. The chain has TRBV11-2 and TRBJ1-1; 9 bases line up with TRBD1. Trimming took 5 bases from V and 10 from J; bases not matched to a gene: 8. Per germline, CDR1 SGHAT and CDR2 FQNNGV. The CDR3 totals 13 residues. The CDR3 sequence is CASSGTGGLGAFF. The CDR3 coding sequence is TGTGCCAGCAGCGGTACAGGGGGCCTAGGAGCTTTCTTT.

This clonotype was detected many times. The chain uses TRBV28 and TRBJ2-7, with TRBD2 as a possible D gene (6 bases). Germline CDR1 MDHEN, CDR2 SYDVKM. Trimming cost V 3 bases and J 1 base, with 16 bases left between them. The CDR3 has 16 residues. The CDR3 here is CASSFYPAGGSYEQYF. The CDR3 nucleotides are TGTGCCAGCAGTTTTTACCCCGCCGGAGGGTCCTACGAGCAGTACTTC. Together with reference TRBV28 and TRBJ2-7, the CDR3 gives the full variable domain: DVKVTQSSRYLVKRTGEKVFLECVQDMDHENMFWYRQDPGLGLRLIYFSYDVKMKEKGDIPEGYSVSREKKERFSLILESASTNQTSMYLCASSFYPAGGSYEQYFGPGTRLTVT.